This TCR beta chain was identified during a study of blood T cell repertoires in COVID-19. Study in general: All recovered Cohort 3 donors got two negative PCRs, got clearance, or saw symptom resolution.

In the authors' workflow: Amplification of reference gene primers was used by the study to estimate nucleated cell counts. Profiled with immunoSEQ multiplex PCR; TCRdb holds only in-frame clones, not every one. V, J and clone size are those of that table, while D and trimming were read from the DNA. The sample comprises approximately 210,000 clones, about nine tenths of which are singletons, and approximately 7.3% rests with the top ten. In germline, CDR1 is SGHKS, CDR2 YYEKEE (reference sequence). V shed 4 bases and J shed 3 bases, with 22 bases lying between them. CDR3 length equals 17 residues. In terms of age and location, participants ranged from about 18 to 89 years and lived in about 25 US areas.

The chain recombines TRBV5-5 with TRBJ1-2, with TRBD1 as a possible D gene (6 bases). The receptor comes from a man in his thirties or forties in a cohort exposed to, infected with or recovered from COVID-19 (not recorded which). The sample was PBMCs or T cells enriched from blood (not recorded which). The DNA for the CDR3 is TGTGCCAGCAGCCCAGAGGTGGACAGCCGTGGGGACTATGGCTACACCTTC. Translation gives CASSPEVDSRGDYGYTF.